This T cell receptor beta chain is drawn from a study of molecular identifiers for immune sequencing clone quantification. Notes on the study in general: The sizes of highly expanded clones could be underestimated when identical TCR molecules share a barcode. Under 1% of molecules in naive cells, but over 98% of effector molecules, belonged to clones above 20 RNA copies.

V gave up 5 bases and J gave up 3 bases; unmatched junction bases: 2. In germline, CDR1 is DFQATT, CDR2 SNEGSKA (reference sequence). The CDR3 runs to 12 residues. From the PCR reads, TCRdb called clonotypes with MiXCR, one entry per CDR3 protein. This sample has about 35,000 distinct CDR3 sequences, with approximately 17% found just once. This clonotype was counted at least ten times. Its antigen is not known. As CD8+CD4-CCR7+CD45RA+ cells, naive CD8 T cells were sorted. This receptor was taken from a human donor in good health. Some libraries in this study had Jurkat cell RNA spiked in. The material sequenced was naive CD8+ T cells from blood, with Jurkat cell RNA spiked in. Subset specified: FACS-sorted CD8+CD4-CCR7+CD45RA+ naive T cells. The chain has TRBV20-1 and TRBJ2-7; 9 bases map to TRBD1. The CDR3 here is CSAPGQGYEQYF. The DNA of the CDR3 is TGCAGTGCTCCGGGACAGGGCTACGAGCAGTACTTC.